The 16 T cell receptor beta chains reported below all come from one sample, sequenced in a study of cytomegalovirus exposure and HLA in healthy donors. The primer mix had 60 Vbeta and 13 Jbeta primers. The table came from immunoSEQ multiplex PCR; TCRdb's copy has only in-frame clones and leaves some out. The sample lists approximately 210,000 clones; around 87% were seen once. Input material: PBMCs. The receptors were sampled from a woman in her late teens or twenties in good health and CMV-seronegative.

The chain couples TRBV27 to TRBJ1-2; a possible D gene is TRBD1 (6 bases). This CDR3 is 14 amino acids long. From germline, CDR1 is MNHEY and CDR2 SMNVEV (reference sequence). The V end lost 3 bases, the J end lost 5 bases, and 13 bases lay between the germline ends. CDR3 in DNA: TGTGCCAGCAGTTTCACAGGGTTGGGATATGGCTACACCTTC. It specifies CASSFTGLGYGYTF.

On this clone: Compared with germline, one end of the junction differs, possibly owing to a read error. CDR3 DNA sequence: TGTGCTAGCAGCTTAGCTTTTACGGCAGGGGGCGGTGAAAAACTGTTTTTT. Its translation: CASSLAFTAGGGEKLFF. This chain links TRBV7-7 with TRBJ1-4; 8 bases match TRBD1. This CDR3 has 17 residues. CDR1 is SSHAT and CDR2 is FNYEAQ in the germline V gene (reference sequence). The full variable domain, with the rest looked up from reference TRBV7-7 and TRBJ1-4, is GAGVSQSPRYKVTKRGQDVTLRCDPISSHATLYWYQQALGQGPEFLTYFNYEAQPDKSGLPSDRFSAERPEGSISTLTIQRTEQRDSAMYRCASSLAFTAGGGEKLFFGSGTQLSVL.

This clone occurred a few times. The chain couples TRBV6-5 to TRBJ2-7; 9 bases align to TRBD2. The CDR3 consists of 16 residues. Germline-derived CDR1 and CDR2 are MNHEY and SVGAGI. J gave up 2 bases and V 0 bases, and 5 bases lay outside the gene matches. CDR3 sequence: CASSYSLGGRAYEQYF. The CDR3 DNA sequence: TGTGCCAGCAGTTACTCATTGGGCGGGAGGGCCTACGAGCAGTACTTC.

The J gene is TRBJ1-1, the V gene TRBV6-5; 7 nucleotides align to TRBD1. Germline CDR1 reads MNHEY; CDR2 reads SVGAGI. The CDR3 is 14 amino acids. V gave up 2 bases and J gave up 11 bases; unmatched junction bases: 11. The CDR3 here is CASSYARPGGFAFF. Here the CDR3 DNA reads TGTGCCAGCAGTTACGCCCGGCCAGGGGGGTTTGCTTTCTTT.

This rearrangement joins TRBV4-1 to TRBJ2-6; the D gene is possibly TRBD1 (5 bases). V shed 4 bases and J shed 0 bases, with 10 bases lying between them. The CDR3 sequence is 16 residues long. Germline-derived CDR1 and CDR2 are MGHRA and YSYEKL. The CDR3 spells CASSRPTASGANVLTF. The CDR3 DNA reads as TGCGCCAGCAGCCGACCGACAGCCTCTGGGGCCAACGTCCTGACTTTC.

V usage is TRBV12-2 and J usage is TRBJ2-1; TRBD2 reflects the table's D call only, with no check against the DNA. TRBV12-2 is a recognized pseudogene. The CDR3 extends over 17 amino acids. For the CDR3, the DNA is TGTGCAAGTCGCTTAGATCCAGCGGGAGGGCCGAGGAATGAGCAGTTCTTC. Protein product: CASRLDPAGGPRNEQFF.

This clone occurred a few times. The CDR3 loop is CASSASGTSVYNEQFF. In nucleotides, the CDR3 is TGCGCCAGCAGCGCCTCCGGGACTAGCGTATACAATGAGCAGTTCTTC. The chain employs TRBV5-1 and TRBJ2-1; 10 bases are a match to TRBD2. Germline loops: CDR1 SGHRS, CDR2 YFSETQ. The trim removed 4 bases at V and 4 bases at J, leaving 8 bases unmatched. The CDR3 extends over 16 amino acids.

This sequence joins TRBV6-5 and TRBJ1-5, with D unclear. The V and J ends lost 6 bases and 9 bases respectively, with 12 bases between them. This CDR3 region has 12 residues. CDR1 is MNHEY and CDR2 is SVGAGI in the germline V gene. CDR3 region: CASRDWGGPQHF. In nucleotides, the CDR3 is TGTGCCAGCAGGGACTGGGGAGGGCCCCAGCATTTT.

This chain connects TRBV5-5 to TRBJ1-1; no firm D call. V was shortened by 0 bases and J by 6 bases, with 9 bases between the two germline ends. The germline V gene has CDR1 SGHKS and CDR2 YYEKEE (reference sequence). The CDR3 sequence is 13 residues long. The CDR3 is CASSLASAAEAFF. The CDR3, as DNA: TGTGCCAGCAGCTTGGCCAGTGCAGCTGAAGCTTTCTTT.

This clone has just a few counts. The genes are TRBV18 and TRBJ1-2; 8 bases map to TRBD1. The J segment lost 8 bases and the V segment lost 3 bases, leaving 11 bases of the junction unmatched. The CDR3 has 15 residues. Germline V gives CDR1 KGHSH, CDR2 LQKENI. In nucleotides, the CDR3 is TGTGCCAGCTCACCGATCGGACAGGGAGGAGAAGGCTACACCTTC. It is translated as CASSPIGQGGEGYTF. The entire variable domain, with the rest obtained from reference TRBV18 and TRBJ1-2, is as follows: NAGVMQNPRHLVRRRGQEARLRCSPMKGHSHVYWYRQLPEEGLKFMVYLQKENIIDESGMPKERFSAEFPKEGPSILRIQQVVRGDSAAYFCASSPIGQGGEGYTFGSGTRLTVV.

The rearrangement joins TRBV11-1 to TRBJ2-5, with D maybe TRBD1 (5 bases). Trimming cost V 1 base and J 5 bases, with 17 bases left between them. The CDR3 sequence is 16 residues long. CDR1 and CDR2 from the germline V gene are SGHAT and FQDESV (reference sequence). The CDR3 loop is CASSLGRQGGAETQYF. CDR3 coding DNA: TGTGCCAGCAGCTTAGGTCGCCAGGGTGGTGCCGAGACCCAGTACTTC. The full variable domain, in which reference TRBV11-1 and TRBJ2-5 provide the parts outside the CDR3, is EAEVAQSPRYKITEKSQAVAFWCDPISGHATLYWYRQILGQGPELLVQFQDESVVDDSQLPKDRFSAERLKGVDSTLKIQPAELGDSAMYLCASSLGRQGGAETQYFGPGTRLLVL.

This sequence joins TRBV6-1 and TRBJ1-2; 8 bases match TRBD1. CDR1 is MNHNS, CDR2 SASEGT, per germline. CDR3 length equals 14 residues. V lost 0 bases, J lost 7 bases, and 4 bases stayed unmatched. As DNA, the CDR3 is TGTGCCAGCAGTGAAGCCTCAGGGGGCTTTGGCTACACCTTC. It encodes CASSEASGGFGYTF.

The genes are TRBV29-1 and TRBJ1-4; D is unclear. V gave up 3 bases and J gave up 10 bases, with 21 bases separating them. The CDR3 is 15 amino acids. Looked up from germline, CDR1 is SQVTM and CDR2 is ANQGSEA. The chain's CDR3 is CSVDLSGGSNGKLFF. As DNA, the CDR3 is TGCAGCGTTGATTTATCGGGAGGCAGCAACGGAAAACTGTTTTTT.

For this clone: The conserved closing phenylalanine or tryptophan is absent in this CDR3, likely reflecting a read error. The chain combines TRBV5-4 with TRBJ1-2; 7 bases are a match to TRBD1. J lost 1 base, V lost 4 bases, and 7 bases had no gene match. CDR1 SGHNT and CDR2 YYREEE come from the germline V gene (reference sequence). CDR3 length: 15 amino acids. The CDR3 loop reads CASSTRQGDNYGYTL. The CDR3, as DNA: TGTGCCAGCAGCACCCGACAGGGAGATAACTATGGCTACACCCTC.

The genes are TRBV7-2 and TRBJ2-3; 7 bases fit TRBD2. J gave up 4 bases and V 5 bases, and 3 bases lay outside the gene matches. Germline lookup yields CDR1 SGHTA and CDR2 FQGNSA. The CDR3 runs to 13 residues. The CDR3 DNA sequence: TGTGCCAGCAGCCTCCGGGGGGCAGATACGCAGTATTTT. Its protein product is CASSLRGADTQYF.

This rearrangement joins TRBV14 to TRBJ2-2, with TRBD2 matching 10 bases. This CDR3 is 16 amino acids long. After removal of 9 bases from V and 7 bases from J, the junction contained 14 bases not matched to a gene. Germline values: CDR1 SGHDN, CDR2 FVKESK. CDR3 bases: TGTGCCAGTTTAAAGCGGGAGGGAGGCGGTAACGGGGAGCTGTTTTTT. Protein: CASLKREGGGNGELFF.